The present T cell receptor (beta chain) was sequenced within a study of T cells in Graves' hyperthyroidism and ophthalmopathy. Study outcomes and limitations: Before onset, by a median of around 6.1 months, the model predicted ophthalmopathy.

Graves' hyperthyroidism was deemed stable given no ophthalmopathy progression within 18 months. The patients, who ranged from 18 to 65 in age, presented with newly diagnosed hyperthyroidism lasting under 2 months. Amplification of TCR beta CDR3 regions was performed using RNA transcripts as template. The HTBI primer set was used in a first-round RT-PCR of the TCR CDR3. TCRdb re-analysed the multiplex PCR reads in MiXCR, keeping a single row per CDR3 protein. Of 700,000 or so distinct CDR3 sequences in the sample, about 17% are singletons; the top ten hold approximately 8%. This clonotype came up many times. Antigen unknown. CDR1 and CDR2 from the germline V gene are MDHEN and SYDVKM. This CDR3 is built from 17 residues. V shed 2 bases, J shed 2 bases, and the junction held 7 bases outside the gene matches.

The genes are TRBV28 and TRBJ2-5, with 11 bases that match TRBD1. Sequencing input: blood. The clonotype originates from a man aged 18 to 30 with Graves' hyperthyroidism. The CDR3 is CASSLGRGDRGQETQYF. DNA for the CDR3: TGTGCCAGCAGTTTAGGGAGAGGGGACAGGGGGCAAGAGACCCAGTACTTC.